This T cell receptor (beta chain) stems from a study of shared clonotypes between healthy human individuals. Study-level background: Three plates each covered CD4 naive and memory; CD8 naive two, CD8 memory one. Overall study findings and caveats: Naive subsets generally had larger estimated richness than memory subsets. Clonotypes shared by all four donors outscored non-shared clonotypes in generation probability. Represented diversity (both genetic and exposure-history) was limited by the small number of donors.

There are a few counts of this clone. The antigen is not known. Other DNA sequences in this sample translate to the same CDR3. The assay was immunoSEQ multiplex PCR, and TCRdb's table has in-frame clones only and misses some. The sample includes under 2.5 million clones, around 90% of them seen just once. Germline CDR1 is MDHEN and CDR2 is SYDVKM. The CDR3 extends over 11 amino acids. The ends were cut back, 6 bases at V and 2 bases at J, with 4 bases in the middle. Sequencing input: naive CD4+ T cells from PBMCs. Stated subset: CD45RA+ positively selected. The V and J genes are TRBV28 and TRBJ2-5; unclear D gene. The sequence derives from a man younger than 35 in good health. Some clones in this sample may be carry-over from other donors' samples. The CDR3 protein is CASRVQETQYF. The CDR3 bases are TGTGCCAGCAGGGTTCAAGAGACCCAGTACTTC. The full variable domain, its missing parts supplied by reference TRBV28 and TRBJ2-5, is DVKVTQSSRYLVKRTGEKVFLECVQDMDHENMFWYRQDPGLGLRLIYFSYDVKMKEKGDIPEGYSVSREKKERFSLILESASTNQTSMYLCASRVQETQYFGPGTRLLVL.